A single sample gave rise to the 25 T cell receptor beta chains below, sequenced in a study of blood T cell repertoires in COVID-19. Assay: immunoSEQ multiplex PCR; the TCRdb copy retains only in-frame clones and omits some. The sample has about 210,000 clones, almost 90% seen once. Sequencing was done on a sample of peripheral blood. The source of these receptors is a young man with active or convalescent COVID-19.

This sequence joins TRBV4-1 and TRBJ1-6; 7 positions match TRBD1. The CDR3 loop spans 15 amino acids. The V and J ends lost 6 bases and 5 bases, in that order; junction bases with no gene match: 7. CDR1 is MGHRA and CDR2 is YSYEKL in the germline V gene. The CDR3 region has the DNA TGCGCCAGCAGGGAACGGACAGGCAATAATTCACCCCTCCACTTT. This gives the protein CASRERTGNNSPLHF.

This clone was observed a few times. The CDR3 sequence is CASSVGYSNYGYTF. The CDR3 DNA is TGTGCCAGCAGTGTCGGGTATTCAAACTATGGCTACACCTTC. V and J are TRBV2 and TRBJ1-2, with D hard to call. The CDR3 sequence is 14 residues long. Trimming removed 4 bases at V and 2 bases at J, with 11 bases between. Germline V CDR1 and CDR2: SNHLY, FYNNEI.

The chain is built from TRBV19 and TRBJ1-1; no definite D call. The germline V gene has CDR1 LNHDA and CDR2 SQIVND (reference sequence). The CDR3 has 14 amino acids. Trimming shortened V by 4 bases and J by 5 bases, and 14 bases separated the two germline ends. CDR3 nucleotides: TGTGCCAGTAGTACGGCTTCCGGGAGGACTGAAGCTTTCTTT. This encodes CASSTASGRTEAFF.

The chain links TRBV6-4 to TRBJ2-3, with TRBD2 matching 8 bases. The V segment lost 6 bases and the J segment 3 bases; nucleotides outside the gene matches: 5. CDR3 length: 14 amino acids. The V gene's germline CDR1 is MRHNA and CDR2 SNTAGT. CDR3 DNA: TGTGCCAGCAGCCCAGCGGGAGAGACAGATACGCAGTATTTT. Its protein is CASSPAGETDTQYF.

The table lists this clone with a few counts. The chain employs TRBV18 and TRBJ1-1, with 8 bases aligning to TRBD1. Germline V gene sequence: CDR1 KGHSH, CDR2 LQKENI. This CDR3 is built from 13 residues. Trimming cost V 5 bases and J 6 bases; bases outside gene matches: 5. CDR3 DNA sequence: TGTGCCAGCTCATCGGACAGGGTTTCTGAAGCTTTCTTT. Translation gives CASSSDRVSEAFF.

The chain has TRBV5-1 and TRBJ2-3; D may be TRBD1 (6 bases). The CDR3 contains 14 residues. The germline V and J ends were trimmed by 3 bases and 5 bases, with 13 bases remaining between them. The germline V gene has CDR1 SGHRS and CDR2 YFSETQ. Here the CDR3 DNA reads TGCGCCAGCAGCTCTAACAGGGATAGAGATACGCAGTATTTT. Translated, it gives CASSSNRDRDTQYF.

The chain links TRBV3-1 (or the pseudogene TRBV3-2) to TRBJ1-2; TRBD1 matches 11 bases. There are 15 residues in the CDR3. The germline CDR1 and CDR2 sequences are LGHDT and YNNKEL (reference sequence). V shed 3 bases and J 8 bases; nucleotides not matched to a gene: 8. CDR3 DNA sequence: TGTGCCAGCAGCCACGCGGGACAGGGGGTATTAGGCTACACCTTC. This translates into CASSHAGQGVLGYTF.

This chain connects TRBV5-6 to TRBJ2-5; D is perhaps TRBD2 (6 bases). CDR3 length: 14 residues. The V gene lost 0 bases and the J gene lost 7 bases, with 13 bases spanning the gap. CDR1 is SGHDT, CDR2 YYEEEE, per germline. As DNA, the CDR3 is TGTGCCAGCAGCTTGGCGGCGGGGCGGGGGACCCAGTACTTC. It specifies CASSLAAGRGTQYF.

The count of this clone is one. The chain is built from TRBV2 and TRBJ1-1; D unclear. Trimming left V 8 bases short and J 1 base short, with 20 bases between. The CDR3 consists of 16 residues. Germline V gene data show CDR1 as SNHLY and CDR2 as FYNNEI. The DNA for the CDR3 is TGTGCCAGCCAGCACGGGAGCTATCGATCGAACACTGAAGCTTTCTTT. This sequence encodes CASQHGSYRSNTEAFF.

The V gene is TRBV29-1, the J gene TRBJ2-1; 8 bases fit TRBD1. The germline gives CDR1 SQVTM, CDR2 ANQGSEA. The CDR3 spans 12 residues. V shed 8 bases, J shed 4 bases, and the junction held 4 bases outside the gene matches. The CDR3, as DNA: TGCAGCACGAGACAGGGGTACAATGAGCAGTTCTTC. Encoded protein: CSTRQGYNEQFF.

J is TRBJ1-4 and V is TRBV10-1; D is perhaps TRBD1 (5 bases). V lost 3 bases and J lost 0, with 8 bases in between. CDR3 length: 15 amino acids. From germline, CDR1 is WNHNN and CDR2 SYGVQD (reference sequence). The DNA of the CDR3 is TGCGCCAGCAGTGACACGGGGGCAACTAATGAAAAACTGTTTTTT. Translated: CASSDTGATNEKLFF.

The chain combines TRBV6-2 or TRBV6-3 with TRBJ2-7, with 10 bases identical to TRBD2. Germline trimming cut 6 bases from V and 3 bases from J; bases unmatched to any gene: 8. Germline CDR1 and CDR2: MNHEY and SVGEGT. The CDR3 loop spans 15 amino acids. The CDR3 is CASSARTSGIYEQYF. The CDR3, as DNA: TGTGCCAGCAGCGCCCGGACTAGCGGCATCTACGAGCAGTACTTC.

The chain uses TRBV5-1 and TRBJ2-7; no reliable D call. V gave up 0 bases and J gave up 7 bases, with 11 bases separating them. The V gene's germline CDR1 is SGHRS and CDR2 YFSETQ. CDR3 length: 13 residues. The CDR3 DNA reads TGCGCCAGCAGCTTGGCGACCGCCGGGGAGCAGTACTTC. The encoded protein is CASSLATAGEQYF.

This clone is a singleton in its sample. J is TRBJ2-7 and V is TRBV6-5; 7 bases line up with TRBD1. The CDR3 contains 15 residues. The V segment lost 6 bases and the J segment 3 bases; nucleotides outside the gene matches: 11. From germline, CDR1 is MNHEY and CDR2 SVGAGI. This chain's CDR3 is CASRIGQAGGYEQYF. The CDR3 DNA reads as TGTGCCAGCAGAATCGGACAGGCCGGTGGCTACGAGCAGTACTTC.

V and J are TRBV3-1 (or the pseudogene TRBV3-2) and TRBJ2-7; 8 bases match TRBD2. With 4 bases clipped from V and 3 bases from J, the junction kept 5 bases outside the gene matches. Looked up from germline, CDR1 is LGHDT and CDR2 is YNNKEL (reference sequence). CDR3 length: 14 residues. The CDR3 bases are TGTGCCAGCAGCCCCCCGGGAGGGGGCTACGAGCAGTACTTC. Its translation is CASSPPGGGYEQYF.

The sample holds one count of this clone. CDR3 sequence reads: CASTPPGGTTGELFF. CDR3 nucleotides: TGTGCCAGCACCCCCCCGGGGGGGACCACCGGGGAGCTGTTTTTT. This chain connects TRBV5-6 to TRBJ2-2; TRBD2 aligns across 8 bases. The V gene end was trimmed by 6 bases and the J gene end by 4 bases; junction bases not matched to a gene: 8. The germline V gene has CDR1 SGHDT and CDR2 YYEEEE. The length of the CDR3 is 15 residues.

This clone has just one count. The CDR3 is CATSRNTEAFF. The CDR3 DNA reads as TGTGCCACCAGTAGGAACACTGAAGCTTTCTTT. The chain uses TRBV15 and TRBJ1-1, with D unresolved. The CDR3 has 11 amino acids. Germline loops: CDR1 LNHNV, CDR2 YYDKDF (reference sequence). The V end lost 6 bases, the J end lost 1 base, and 3 bases lay between the germline ends.

J is TRBJ2-7 and V is TRBV19, with 11 bases identical to TRBD2. Germline trimming cut 5 bases from V and 4 bases from J; bases unmatched to any gene: 7. Germline V CDR1 and CDR2: LNHDA, SQIVND (reference sequence). This CDR3 comprises 15 residues. The CDR3 protein is CASSFSLAGGYEQYF. Here the CDR3 DNA reads TGTGCCAGTAGTTTTTCCCTAGCGGGGGGTTACGAGCAGTACTTC.

The CDR3 sequence: CASSEGAGTGNEKLFF. CDR3 DNA sequence: TGCGCCAGCAGTGAAGGAGCCGGGACAGGGAATGAAAAACTGTTTTTT. This chain uses TRBV10-1 with TRBJ1-4; 9 nucleotides agree with TRBD1. The V gene end was trimmed by 3 bases and the J gene end by 5 bases; junction bases not matched to a gene: 7. From germline, CDR1 is WNHNN and CDR2 SYGVQD (reference sequence). The CDR3 spans 16 residues.

V gene TRBV18 combines with J gene TRBJ2-1, with 13 nucleotides matching TRBD2. Per germline, CDR1 KGHSH and CDR2 LQKENI. The CDR3 has 16 residues. With 4 bases clipped from V and 6 bases from J, the junction kept 6 bases outside the gene matches. CDR3: CASSRRTSGRLNEQFF. Written as DNA, the CDR3 is TGTGCCAGCTCACGGAGGACTAGCGGGAGACTCAATGAGCAGTTCTTC.

This clone was picked up a small number of times. V is TRBV4-1 and J is TRBJ1-2; TRBD1 aligns across 7 bases. V shed 4 bases and J 8 bases; nucleotides not matched to a gene: 13. CDR1 and CDR2 (germline): MGHRA, YSYEKL. This CDR3 spans 15 amino acids. The CDR3 DNA sequence: TGCGCCAGCAGCCCCGCTGACCGGGACAGTAGCGGCTACACCTTC. This translates into CASSPADRDSSGYTF.

The rearrangement joins TRBV7-8 to TRBJ1-2; a possible D gene is TRBD1 (5 bases). The V end lost 1 base, the J end lost 2 bases, and 8 bases lay between the germline ends. CDR1 is SGHVS, CDR2 FQNEAQ, per germline. There are 14 residues in the CDR3. CDR3 sequence: CASSLGPGNYGYTF. The CDR3 DNA reads TGTGCCAGCAGCTTAGGTCCAGGGAACTATGGCTACACCTTC.

Comment on this clone: A read error may account for a junction end that differs from germline. This chain joins TRBV10-1 and TRBJ2-7; D ambiguous. The length of the CDR3 is 10 residues. Germline loops: CDR1 WNHNN, CDR2 SYGVQD (reference sequence). The CDR3: CASSEVAVRF. CDR3 nucleotides: TGCGCCAGCAGTGAGGTAGCTGTTCGCTTC.

The sample holds a few counts of this clone. The V call is TRBV7-2, the J call TRBJ2-7; the match to TRBD2 covers 10 bases. Losses at the gene ends were 5 bases for V and 4 bases for J; bases not matched to a gene: 5. This CDR3 is 14 amino acids long. Germline lookup yields CDR1 SGHTA and CDR2 FQGNSA. DNA for the CDR3: TGTGCCAGCAGCCTCACTAGCGGGGCTTACGAGCAGTACTTC. Its protein is CASSLTSGAYEQYF.

The chain joins TRBV10-3 to TRBJ1-3; TRBD1 might be the D (5 bases). The germline gives CDR1 ENHRY, CDR2 SYGVKD. Trimming stripped 6 bases from V and 7 bases from J, with 10 bases between. This CDR3 region has 12 residues. This chain's CDR3 is CAISPGGNTIYF. The CDR3, as DNA: TGTGCCATCAGCCCGGGGGGTAACACCATATATTTT.